Listed below are T cell receptor beta chains from one sample, sequenced in a study of blood T cell repertoires in COVID-19. Profiled with immunoSEQ multiplex PCR; TCRdb holds only in-frame clones, not every one. The data show approximately 70,000 clones, with roughly 70% seen just once and around half held by the top ten. Sequencing input: PBMCs or T cells enriched from blood (not recorded which). Receptors were obtained from a woman aged 55 to 70 who had been exposed to COVID-19. Both conserved end residues are part of each CDR3. The D gene is left open where the match is weak. Some rows mark clone size as missing; the rest say once, few, many or name a class of expanded clone.

cdr3_nt: TGCGCCAGCAGCCAAGACCTGAGCTCCTACAATGAGCAGTTCTTC
cdr3_aa: CASSQDLSSYNEQFF
d_call: .
cdr3_length: 15
j_call: TRBJ2-1
v_call: TRBV4-3
clone_size: .

cdr3_nt: TGTGCCTGGATGGACAGGGGACTCCCCTCTACTGAAGCTTTCTTT
cdr3_aa: CAWMDRGLPSTEAFF
d_call: TRBD1
cdr3_length: 15
j_call: TRBJ1-1
v_call: TRBV30
clone_size: .

cdr3_nt: TGTGCCAGCAGCCAAGCCGGGCAGGGAAGCACTGAAGCTTTCTTT
cdr3_aa: CASSQAGQGSTEAFF
d_call: .
cdr3_length: 15
j_call: TRBJ1-1
v_call: TRBV4-2
clone_size: few

cdr3_nt: TGTGCCAGCAGTTTTGGGACTATTGATGGCTACACCTTC
cdr3_aa: CASSFGTIDGYTF
d_call: .
cdr3_length: 13
j_call: TRBJ1-2
v_call: TRBV28
clone_size: .

cdr3_nt: TGTGCCAGCAGCAAAGTCGTCGGGGGCACTGAAGCTTTCTTT
cdr3_aa: CASSKVVGGTEAFF
d_call: .
cdr3_length: 14
j_call: TRBJ1-1
v_call: TRBV21-1
clone_size: .

cdr3_nt: TGTGCCAGTAGTAATCCCAGGGGGTCGACTCGAACCGGGGAGCTGTTTTTT
cdr3_aa: CASSNPRGSTRTGELFF
d_call: TRBD1
cdr3_length: 17
j_call: TRBJ2-2
v_call: TRBV19
clone_size: .

cdr3_nt: TGCGCCAGCAGCTTTCAGGGGGCGAGGGATGGCTACACCTTC
cdr3_aa: CASSFQGARDGYTF
d_call: TRBD1
cdr3_length: 14
j_call: TRBJ1-2
v_call: TRBV5-1
clone_size: .

cdr3_nt: TGTGCCAGCAGCCGGGGGGAGGTCTCTGGGAGGGCTTTCTTT
cdr3_aa: CASSRGEVSGRAFF
d_call: .
cdr3_length: 14
j_call: TRBJ1-1
v_call: TRBV7-9
clone_size: .

cdr3_nt: TGTGCCAGCAGGATGACAGGGTCTGGGGAAAAACTGTTTTTT
cdr3_aa: CASRMTGSGEKLFF
d_call: TRBD1
cdr3_length: 14
j_call: TRBJ1-4
v_call: TRBV6-5
clone_size: .

cdr3_nt: TGTGCCAGCGGGGACAGGGGCGACGAGCAGTACTTC
cdr3_aa: CASGDRGDEQYF
d_call: TRBD1
cdr3_length: 12
j_call: TRBJ2-7
v_call: TRBV6-5
clone_size: .

cdr3_nt: TGCAGCGTCGCCAGTGGGACAGTAAATGAAAAACTGTTTTTT
cdr3_aa: CSVASGTVNEKLFF
d_call: TRBD1
cdr3_length: 14
j_call: TRBJ1-4
v_call: TRBV29-1
clone_size: .

cdr3_nt: TGTGCCAGCAGCGTAGGACAGGCAACTAATGAAAAACTGTTTTTT
cdr3_aa: CASSVGQATNEKLFF
d_call: .
cdr3_length: 15
j_call: TRBJ1-4
v_call: TRBV9
clone_size: .

cdr3_nt: TGTGCCAGCAGCCCAGTAGCGGGGTTAGAGAGGAACATTCAGTACTTC
cdr3_aa: CASSPVAGLERNIQYF
d_call: TRBD2
cdr3_length: 16
j_call: TRBJ2-4
v_call: TRBV5-4
clone_size: .

cdr3_nt: TGCGCCAGCAGCACCCCTCCCGGGAGCTCCTACAATGAGCAGTTCTTC
cdr3_aa: CASSTPPGSSYNEQFF
d_call: .
cdr3_length: 16
j_call: TRBJ2-1
v_call: TRBV4-3
clone_size: .

cdr3_nt: TGTGCCAGCAGCCCGCGGGGGATGATTTACAATGAGCAGTTCTTC
cdr3_aa: CASSPRGMIYNEQFF
d_call: TRBD2
cdr3_length: 15
j_call: TRBJ2-1
v_call: TRBV5-4
clone_size: .

cdr3_nt: TGTGCCAGCTCAAGACCCGGGACTAGCTTCCAGCAGTACTTC
cdr3_aa: CASSRPGTSFQQYF
d_call: TRBD2
cdr3_length: 14
j_call: TRBJ2-7
v_call: TRBV18
clone_size: .

cdr3_nt: TGTGCCAGCAGCTTAGCTGGGGGGTTAATCGGTGGCTACACCTTC
cdr3_aa: CASSLAGGLIGGYTF
d_call: .
cdr3_length: 15
j_call: TRBJ1-2
v_call: TRBV7-8
clone_size: .

cdr3_nt: TGTGCCACCATGGGAGGTCAGCCCCAGCATTTT
cdr3_aa: CATMGGQPQHF
d_call: .
cdr3_length: 11
j_call: TRBJ1-5
v_call: TRBV24-1
clone_size: .

cdr3_nt: TGTGCCAGCAGCTCCTCCGGGGGGAGGAATGAGCAGTTCTTC
cdr3_aa: CASSSSGGRNEQFF
d_call: TRBD2
cdr3_length: 14
j_call: TRBJ2-1
v_call: TRBV7-8
clone_size: .

cdr3_nt: TGTGCCAGCAGCCGGACAGGGCGGACTGAAGCTTTCTTT
cdr3_aa: CASSRTGRTEAFF
d_call: TRBD1
cdr3_length: 13
j_call: TRBJ1-1
v_call: TRBV7-2
clone_size: .

cdr3_nt: TGTGCCAGCAGGCCAACTAGCGAAGGCGAGCAGTTCTTC
cdr3_aa: CASRPTSEGEQFF
d_call: TRBD2
cdr3_length: 13
j_call: TRBJ2-1
v_call: TRBV6-5
clone_size: .

cdr3_nt: TGTGCCAGCAGTTTAGGGGCAGGGCTGCGCAATCAGCCCCAGCATTTT
cdr3_aa: CASSLGAGLRNQPQHF
d_call: .
cdr3_length: 16
j_call: TRBJ1-5
v_call: TRBV28
clone_size: .

cdr3_nt: TGTGCCAGTAGTATAGCTGTGTCGGGCGGGAGGGCCTTCAATGAGCAGTTCTTC
cdr3_aa: CASSIAVSGGRAFNEQFF
d_call: TRBD2
cdr3_length: 18
j_call: TRBJ2-1
v_call: TRBV19
clone_size: .

cdr3_nt: TGTGCCACCAGCAGAGGACTAGCGGGGGCCGGGTGGACCCAGTACTTC
cdr3_aa: CATSRGLAGAGWTQYF
d_call: TRBD2
cdr3_length: 16
j_call: TRBJ2-5
v_call: TRBV15
clone_size: many

cdr3_nt: TGTGCCAGCAGCCAACCACAGGGGGGAGGTGAAAAACTGTTTTTT
cdr3_aa: CASSQPQGGGEKLFF
d_call: TRBD1
cdr3_length: 15
j_call: TRBJ1-4
v_call: TRBV3-1/TRBV3-2
clone_size: few

cdr3_nt: TGTGCCAGTAGTACCAATCTCCAGGGGGAGAGATATGGCTACACCTTC
cdr3_aa: CASSTNLQGERYGYTF
d_call: TRBD1
cdr3_length: 16
j_call: TRBJ1-2
v_call: TRBV19
clone_size: few

cdr3_nt: TGTGCCAGCAGCCTGGGACAGTTCACCGGGGAGCTGTTTTTT
cdr3_aa: CASSLGQFTGELFF
d_call: TRBD1
cdr3_length: 14
j_call: TRBJ2-2
v_call: TRBV3-1/TRBV3-2
clone_size: .

cdr3_nt: TGCGCCAGCAGCTTACTGACAGGGGGCGGTTCACCCCTCCACTTT
cdr3_aa: CASSLLTGGGSPLHF
d_call: TRBD1
cdr3_length: 15
j_call: TRBJ1-6
v_call: TRBV5-1
clone_size: .

cdr3_nt: TGTGCCAGCAGTTTATGGCGAGACACAGGGGGGAAAGGGACCCAGTACTTC
cdr3_aa: CASSLWRDTGGKGTQYF
d_call: TRBD1
cdr3_length: 17
j_call: TRBJ2-5
v_call: TRBV28
clone_size: once

cdr3_nt: TGCGCCAGCAGCTTGGAAGGGCGGGGAAGCTCCTACAATGAGCAGTTCTTC
cdr3_aa: CASSLEGRGSSYNEQFF
d_call: .
cdr3_length: 17
j_call: TRBJ2-1
v_call: TRBV5-1
clone_size: .

cdr3_nt: TGTGCCAGCAGCCGGGGGGGTCAGCCCCAGCATTTT
cdr3_aa: CASSRGGQPQHF
d_call: .
cdr3_length: 12
j_call: TRBJ1-5
v_call: TRBV5-5
clone_size: .

cdr3_nt: TGTGCCAGCAGCTCGGGACAGTACAATCAGCCCCAGCATTTT
cdr3_aa: CASSSGQYNQPQHF
d_call: TRBD1
cdr3_length: 14
j_call: TRBJ1-5
v_call: TRBV7-2
clone_size: .

cdr3_nt: TGTGCCAGCAGTGCCGCGGGACAGGGGAATTCACCCCTCCACTTT
cdr3_aa: CASSAAGQGNSPLHF
d_call: TRBD1
cdr3_length: 15
j_call: TRBJ1-6
v_call: TRBV27
clone_size: .

cdr3_nt: TGTGCCAGTAGAACAGGGCTTAATTCACCCCTCCACTTT
cdr3_aa: CASRTGLNSPLHF
d_call: .
cdr3_length: 13
j_call: TRBJ1-6
v_call: TRBV19
clone_size: .

cdr3_nt: TGTGCCACCAGTGATCATGCTAGCGGGAGTTACAATGAGCAGTTCTTC
cdr3_aa: CATSDHASGSYNEQFF
d_call: TRBD2
cdr3_length: 16
j_call: TRBJ2-1
v_call: TRBV24-1
clone_size: .

cdr3_nt: TGTGCCAGCAGCTCCGAGGGCGGTGGGTGGATTGAGCAGTTCTTC
cdr3_aa: CASSSEGGGWIEQFF
d_call: .
cdr3_length: 15
j_call: TRBJ2-1
v_call: TRBV11-2
clone_size: .

cdr3_nt: TGTGCCAGCAGCACCCCGGGACAGGGTCCTAGCTACGAGCAGTACTTC
cdr3_aa: CASSTPGQGPSYEQYF
d_call: TRBD1
cdr3_length: 16
j_call: TRBJ2-7
v_call: TRBV4-2
clone_size: .

cdr3_nt: TGTGCCAGCTCACCGCAGGGGTCCACAGATACGCAGTATTTT
cdr3_aa: CASSPQGSTDTQYF
d_call: .
cdr3_length: 14
j_call: TRBJ2-3
v_call: TRBV18
clone_size: .

cdr3_nt: TGTGCCAGCATTCCGGGACAGGGGAGGACTAATGAAAAACTGTTTTTT
cdr3_aa: CASIPGQGRTNEKLFF
d_call: TRBD1
cdr3_length: 16
j_call: TRBJ1-4
v_call: TRBV18
clone_size: .

cdr3_nt: TGCGCCAGCAGACAGGGGACGAACACCGGGGAGCTGTTTTTT
cdr3_aa: CASRQGTNTGELFF
d_call: TRBD1
cdr3_length: 14
j_call: TRBJ2-2
v_call: TRBV4-1
clone_size: few

cdr3_nt: TGTGCCAGCAGCGCCCTTACAGGGTCCACCGGGGAGCTGTTTTTT
cdr3_aa: CASSALTGSTGELFF
d_call: .
cdr3_length: 15
j_call: TRBJ2-2
v_call: TRBV9
clone_size: .

cdr3_nt: TGTGCCAGCAGGCTAGCGGGGGACACCGGGGAGCTGTTTTTT
cdr3_aa: CASRLAGDTGELFF
d_call: TRBD2
cdr3_length: 14
j_call: TRBJ2-2
v_call: TRBV2
clone_size: .

cdr3_nt: TGTGCCAGTAGTATAGAAGCTAGCGGGAGGGCCGGGGAGCTGTTTTTT
cdr3_aa: CASSIEASGRAGELFF
d_call: TRBD2
cdr3_length: 16
j_call: TRBJ2-2
v_call: TRBV19
clone_size: .

cdr3_nt: TGTGCCTGGAGGGAGACTAGCGGGAGGTCCAATGCCAAGTTCTTC
cdr3_aa: CAWRETSGRSNAKFF
d_call: TRBD2
cdr3_length: 15
j_call: TRBJ2-1
v_call: TRBV30
clone_size: many

cdr3_nt: TGTGCCAGCAGTTACGGGGGACTACCCACAGATACGCAGTATTTT
cdr3_aa: CASSYGGLPTDTQYF
d_call: TRBD2
cdr3_length: 15
j_call: TRBJ2-3
v_call: TRBV6-2/TRBV6-3
clone_size: .

cdr3_nt: TGTGCCAGCAGCCATTCGGGCAGGGGGCGAGGCTACAATGAGCAGTTCTTC
cdr3_aa: CASSHSGRGRGYNEQFF
d_call: TRBD1
cdr3_length: 17
j_call: TRBJ2-1
v_call: TRBV28
clone_size: .

cdr3_nt: TGTGCCAGCAGCCGGGACAGGAGGAACACCGGGGAGCTGTTTTTT
cdr3_aa: CASSRDRRNTGELFF
d_call: TRBD1
cdr3_length: 15
j_call: TRBJ2-2
v_call: TRBV7-2
clone_size: .

cdr3_nt: TGTGCCAGCAGCCAGGTTACTAGCGGGATCACAGATACGCAGTATTTT
cdr3_aa: CASSQVTSGITDTQYF
d_call: TRBD2
cdr3_length: 16
j_call: TRBJ2-3
v_call: TRBV4-2
clone_size: .

cdr3_nt: TGTGCCAGCAGTCCCCCTCCGGGACAGCTCCTAATGAACACTGAAGCTTTCTTT
cdr3_aa: CASSPPPGQLLMNTEAFF
d_call: TRBD1
cdr3_length: 18
j_call: TRBJ1-1
v_call: TRBV6-6
clone_size: .

cdr3_nt: TGTGCCAGCAGACCTGACAGCGTCAACTATGGCTACACCTTC
cdr3_aa: CASRPDSVNYGYTF
d_call: .
cdr3_length: 14
j_call: TRBJ1-2
v_call: TRBV6-2/TRBV6-3
clone_size: once

cdr3_nt: TGTGCCTGGAGTGTAAAGCGGGTTAGCACAGATACGCAGTATTTT
cdr3_aa: CAWSVKRVSTDTQYF
d_call: .
cdr3_length: 15
j_call: TRBJ2-3
v_call: TRBV30
clone_size: .

cdr3_nt: TGTGCCAGCAGCTTAGCAGGAGGTCGGCAGTACTTC
cdr3_aa: CASSLAGGRQYF
d_call: .
cdr3_length: 12
j_call: TRBJ2-7
v_call: TRBV7-9
clone_size: .

cdr3_nt: TGTGCCAGCAGAAATCAGGGGATGAACACTGAAGCTTTCTTT
cdr3_aa: CASRNQGMNTEAFF
d_call: .
cdr3_length: 14
j_call: TRBJ1-1
v_call: TRBV2
clone_size: .

cdr3_nt: TGTGCCAGCAGCCCTGGACAGGGTGGGGTCACCGGGGAGCTGTTTTTT
cdr3_aa: CASSPGQGGVTGELFF
d_call: TRBD1
cdr3_length: 16
j_call: TRBJ2-2
v_call: TRBV5-4
clone_size: many

cdr3_nt: TGTGCCATCAGTGCGACAGGGGTTACAGATACGCAGTATTTT
cdr3_aa: CAISATGVTDTQYF
d_call: TRBD1
cdr3_length: 14
j_call: TRBJ2-3
v_call: TRBV10-3
clone_size: .